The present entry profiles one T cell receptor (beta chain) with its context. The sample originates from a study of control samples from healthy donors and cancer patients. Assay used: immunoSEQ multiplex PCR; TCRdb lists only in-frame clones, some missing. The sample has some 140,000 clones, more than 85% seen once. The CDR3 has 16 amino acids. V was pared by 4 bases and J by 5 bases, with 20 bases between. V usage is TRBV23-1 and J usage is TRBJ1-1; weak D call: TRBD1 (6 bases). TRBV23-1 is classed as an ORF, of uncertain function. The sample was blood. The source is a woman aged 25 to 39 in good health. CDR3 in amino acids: CASSPGGTLRGTEAFF. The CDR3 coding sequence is TGCGCCAGCAGTCCTGGTGGGACATTGAGGGGTACTGAAGCTTTCTTT.